The 31 T cell receptor beta chains below all came from one sample that was sequenced in a study of T cell repertoires in cytomegalovirus infection. One entry per CDR3 protein results from TCRdb running MiXCR on the reads. The sample has hundreds of thousands of distinct CDR3 sequences; 24% are singletons. Sequenced material: CD8+ T cells from PBMCs. These receptors were taken from a human donor in good health (CMV status not recorded). Some clones in this sample may be carry-over from other donors' samples.

V is TRBV12-5 and J is TRBJ2-7; 8 bases match TRBD2. The CDR3 length is 16 residues. CDR1 LGHNT and CDR2 FRNRAP come from the germline V gene. The trim removed 0 bases at V and 0 bases at J, leaving 4 bases unmatched. The CDR3 loop is CASGLVTGGDSYEQYF. The CDR3 DNA is TGTGCTAGTGGTTTGGTAACGGGGGGGGACTCCTACGAGCAGTACTTC.

This clonotype was counted many times. A clone one base away is much larger, so this may be a read error. The genes are TRBV11-3 and TRBJ2-1; tentative D call: TRBD1 (6 bases). CDR1 is SGHNT, CDR2 YENEEA, per germline. The CDR3 contains 14 residues. V gave up 5 bases and J gave up 2 bases, with 10 bases separating them. In DNA form, the CDR3 reads TGTGCCAGCAGCCCCCGGGACACCTACAATGAGCAGTTCTTC. Its protein is CASSPRDTYNEQFF.

This clonotype was seen repeatedly, ten times or more. The chain couples TRBV28 to TRBJ1-5, with D tentatively TRBD1 (5 bases). This CDR3 is 14 amino acids long. The V end was cut by 6 bases, the J end by 3 bases, with 12 bases between. Germline V CDR1 and CDR2: MDHEN, SYDVKM. CDR3 in DNA: TGTGCCAGCAGCTTTGGGGGGACCAATCAGCCCCAGCATTTT. Protein: CASSFGGTNQPQHF.

The V gene is TRBV20-1, the J gene TRBJ1-2; D remains unclear. Germline V gives CDR1 DFQATT, CDR2 SNEGSKA (reference sequence). The ends were cut back, 1 base at V and 8 bases at J, with 8 bases in the middle. The CDR3 contains 11 residues. Written as DNA, the CDR3 is TGCAGTGCTAGAGTCCCGGGCGGCTACACCTTC. Amino acids: CSARVPGGYTF.

This clonotype was found a few times. The chain has TRBV20-1 and TRBJ2-1; possibly TRBD1 or TRBD2 for D (6 bases each). This CDR3 spans 11 amino acids. V lost 7 bases and J lost 8, with 12 bases in between. Germline values: CDR1 DFQATT, CDR2 SNEGSKA (reference sequence). The DNA for the CDR3 is TGCAGTGGAGGGGGACTGGATGAGCAGTTCTTC. Translation: CSGGGLDEQFF.

This clonotype has only a few counts. The CDR3: CASSLYRASSGELFF. The CDR3 DNA sequence: TGTGCCAGCAGTTTATATCGGGCGAGCTCCGGGGAGCTGTTTTTT. The chain has TRBV12-3 or TRBV12-4 and TRBJ2-2; D not certain. The ends were cut back, 2 bases at V and 6 bases at J, with 13 bases in the middle. The CDR3 runs 15 residues.

J is TRBJ1-2 and V is TRBV10-3, with 8 positions matching TRBD1. The trim removed 10 bases at V and 6 bases at J, leaving 7 bases unmatched. The CDR3 has 12 residues. CDR1 and CDR2 (germline): ENHRY, SYGVKD. CDR3 protein: CASGQGGDGYTF. The CDR3 DNA sequence: TGTGCCAGCGGACAGGGTGGTGATGGCTACACCTTC.

This clonotype showed up just a few times. The chain uses TRBV7-9 and TRBJ1-2; D ambiguous. The CDR3 runs to 22 residues. Germline CDR1 reads SEHNR; CDR2 reads FQNEAQ (reference sequence). The ends were cut back, 3 bases at V and 4 bases at J, with 36 bases in the middle. Written as DNA, the CDR3 is TGTGCCAGCAGCTTTTTCGACGGCTCCCGTAGTACCGACCGCCTGTCCTTCTATGGCTACACCTTC. It encodes CASSFFDGSRSTDRLSFYGYTF. The full variable domain, with the rest looked up from reference TRBV7-9 and TRBJ1-2, is DTGVSQNPRHKITKRGQNVTFRCDPISEHNRLYWYRQTLGQGPEFLTYFQNEAQLEKSRLLSDRFSAERPKGSFSTLEIQRTEQGDSAMYLCASSFFDGSRSTDRLSFYGYTFGSGTRLTVV.

This chain's CDR3 is CASSPPEGRWGFF. CDR3 nucleotide sequence: TGTGCCAGCAGTCCGCCTGAGGGACGATGGGGGTTCTTC. This chain joins TRBV28 and TRBJ2-1; D could derive from TRBD1 or TRBD2 (5 bases each). This CDR3 is built from 13 residues. The germline gives CDR1 MDHEN, CDR2 SYDVKM. V shed 5 bases and J shed 15 bases, with 20 bases lying between them. The whole variable domain, filled in from reference TRBV28 and TRBJ2-1, reads DVKVTQSSRYLVKRTGEKVFLECVQDMDHENMFWYRQDPGLGLRLIYFSYDVKMKEKGDIPEGYSVSREKKERFSLILESASTNQTSMYLCASSPPEGRWGFFGPGTRLTVL.

This clonotype was counted many times. CDR3 amino acids: CASSLGGPGSSYEQYF. CDR3 nucleotides: TGTGCCAGCAGCTTAGGGGGGCCGGGATCCTCCTACGAGCAGTACTTC. This chain connects TRBV7-6 to TRBJ2-7; possible D gene TRBD1, 6 bases. This CDR3 spans 16 amino acids. Trimming shortened V by 1 base and J by 0 bases, and 13 bases separated the two germline ends. The germline V gene encodes CDR1 SGHVS and CDR2 FNYEAQ.

The chain couples TRBV29-1 to TRBJ1-2; 8 positions match TRBD1. V shed 0 bases and J 7 bases; nucleotides not matched to a gene: 4. The CDR3 contains 13 residues. From germline, CDR1 is SQVTM and CDR2 ANQGSEA. Here the CDR3 DNA reads TGCAGCGTTGAAGATGGACAGGGAACTGGCTACACCTTC. As protein: CSVEDGQGTGYTF. Drawing the rest from reference TRBV29-1 and TRBJ1-2, the complete variable domain is SAVISQKPSRDICQRGTSLTIQCQVDSQVTMMFWYRQQPGQSLTLIATANQGSEATYESGFVIDKFPISRPNLTFSTLTVSNMSPEDSSIYLCSVEDGQGTGYTFGSGTRLTVV.

Ten or more counts support this clonotype. The chain uses TRBV7-9 and TRBJ2-5, with 9 positions matching TRBD1. The V segment lost 5 bases and the J segment 5 bases; nucleotides outside the gene matches: 9. Germline V gives CDR1 SEHNR, CDR2 FQNEAQ (reference sequence). The CDR3 spans 15 residues. CDR3 amino acids: CASSPPGQGRETQYF. The CDR3 DNA follows: TGTGCCAGCAGCCCCCCGGGACAGGGAAGGGAGACCCAGTACTTC. Looking up the rest from reference TRBV7-9 and TRBJ2-5 gives the full variable domain: DTGVSQNPRHKITKRGQNVTFRCDPISEHNRLYWYRQTLGQGPEFLTYFQNEAQLEKSRLLSDRFSAERPKGSFSTLEIQRTEQGDSAMYLCASSPPGQGRETQYFGPGTRLLVL.

This clonotype was seen more than once but under ten times. V usage is TRBV7-8 and J usage is TRBJ2-7; 8 bases are a match to TRBD1. The length of the CDR3 is 14 residues. Per germline, CDR1 SGHVS and CDR2 FQNEAQ. V dropped 4 bases and J dropped 3; count of bases not matched to a gene: 5. CDR3 DNA sequence: TGTGCCAGCAGCTCGACAGGGGTGGTCTACGAGCAGTACGTC. This codes for CASSSTGVVYEQYV.

This clonotype was counted between two and nine times. J is TRBJ2-1 and V is TRBV29-1, with D tentatively TRBD2 (5 bases). This CDR3 comprises 16 residues. Between the trimmed V and J ends, which lost 3 bases and 4 bases, there was a span of 19 bases. Looked up from germline, CDR1 is SQVTM and CDR2 is ANQGSEA. The CDR3 DNA reads as TGCAGCGTTGAGGGCCTAACCACCGGGAATTACAATGAGCAGTTCTTC. Amino acids: CSVEGLTTGNYNEQFF.

This clonotype was seen just once. A much larger clone differs from this one at a single base, so this may be a read error. This chain uses TRBV7-3 with TRBJ2-6, with a tentative D call TRBD2 (5 bases). Germline lookup yields CDR1 SGHTA and CDR2 FQGTGA. CDR3 length: 16 residues. The CDR3 DNA sequence: TGTGCCAACAGCCTAACGGGGAGCTCTGGGGCCAACGTCCTGACTTTC. Translating gives CANSLTGSSGANVLTF.

This clonotype was counted a few times. The chain carries TRBV2 and TRBJ2-3; D unclear. CDR1 and CDR2 from the germline V gene are SNHLY and FYNNEI. The CDR3 length is 13 residues. The V end lost 9 bases, the J end lost 2 bases, and 12 bases lay between the germline ends. CDR3 amino acids: CASSTTLTDTQYF. In DNA, the CDR3 is TGTGCCAGTAGTACTACTCTCACAGATACGCAGTATTTT. Full variable domain (remainder filled in from reference TRBV2 and TRBJ2-3): EPEVTQTPSHQVTQMGQEVILRCVPISNHLYFYWYRQILGQKVEFLVSFYNNEISEKSEIFDDQFSVERPDGSNFTLKIRSTKLEDSAMYFCASSTTLTDTQYFGPGTRLTVL.

In its sample, this clonotype was seen many times. V and J are TRBV7-2 and TRBJ2-6; D is unclear. Trimming removed 3 bases from V and 1 base from J, with 16 bases in between. The CDR3 runs to 18 residues. In germline, CDR1 is SGHTA, CDR2 FQGNSA. The CDR3 coding sequence is TGTGCCAGCAGCTTCGGAACAAGGATCTATTCTGGGGCCAACGTCCTGACTTTC. This sequence encodes CASSFGTRIYSGANVLTF.

This clonotype was counted many times. This sequence joins TRBV7-9 and TRBJ2-4; no definite D call. Trimming removed 4 bases from V and 0 bases from J, with 16 bases in between. The CDR3 totals 17 residues. Per germline, CDR1 SEHNR and CDR2 FQNEAQ (reference sequence). The CDR3 sequence is CASSSLENGLAKNIQYF. The CDR3 DNA reads as TGTGCCAGCAGCTCCCTGGAGAACGGCTTAGCCAAAAACATTCAGTACTTC.

A few counts support this clonotype. The V call is TRBV19, the J call TRBJ2-1, with D possibly being TRBD2 (6 bases). Trimming cost V 3 bases and J 4 bases, with 7 bases left between them. From germline, CDR1 is LNHDA and CDR2 SQIVND (reference sequence). The CDR3 is 13 amino acids. CDR3 amino acids: CASSMGLYNEQFF. The CDR3 DNA is TGTGCCAGTAGTATGGGACTTTACAATGAGCAGTTCTTC.

This clonotype was observed a handful of times. The chain uses TRBV19 and TRBJ2-1; 8 nucleotides align to TRBD2. CDR3 length: 15 amino acids. With V trimmed by 7 bases and J by 8 bases, 13 bases remained unmatched. CDR1 LNHDA and CDR2 SQIVND come from the germline V gene (reference sequence). CDR3 DNA sequence: TGTGCCAGTATACGTACGGGGGGGCTCGTGGATGAGCAGTTCTTC. Its protein product is CASIRTGGLVDEQFF. The full variable domain, with the rest looked up from reference TRBV19 and TRBJ2-1, is DGGITQSPKYLFRKEGQNVTLSCEQNLNHDAMYWYRQDPGQGLRLIYYSQIVNDFQKGDIAEGYSVSREKKESFPLTVTSAQKNPTAFYLCASIRTGGLVDEQFFGPGTRLTVL.

This clonotype has just a few counts. CDR3 in DNA: TGTGCCAGTGGGGCAGGCCTCTACGAGCAGTACGTC. Protein sequence: CASGAGLYEQYV. V gene TRBV28 combines with J gene TRBJ2-7; the D gene is possibly TRBD1 (5 bases). The CDR3 is 12 residues long. Looked up from germline, CDR1 is MDHEN and CDR2 is SYDVKM. Trimming stripped 9 bases from V and 3 bases from J, with 12 bases between.

The chain uses TRBV29-1 and TRBJ2-1; D perhaps matches TRBD2 (5 bases). The germline V gene has CDR1 SQVTM and CDR2 ANQGSEA. The CDR3 extends over 14 amino acids. CDR3 region: CTLWEGSSYNEQFF. CDR3 in DNA: TGCACCCTGTGGGAAGGGAGCTCCTACAATGAGCAGTTCTTC.

A note on this clonotype: It may be a read error: a sequence one base away is much more abundant. The rearrangement joins TRBV7-9 to TRBJ1-2; D is undetermined. Germline CDR1 is SEHNR and CDR2 is FQNEAQ (reference sequence). The CDR3 has 12 residues. CDR3 sequence reads: CVSSLRSGGYTF. The CDR3 DNA reads as TGTGTCAGCAGCTTACGTTCGGGCGGCTACACCTTC.

This clonotype was seen ten or more times. The chain couples TRBV7-9 to TRBJ1-6; D may be TRBD1 (6 bases). Germline V gene lookup returns CDR1 SEHNR and CDR2 FQNEAQ (reference sequence). CDR3 length: 16 amino acids. V lost 5 bases and J 10 bases, leaving 21 bases between the germline ends. CDR3 region: CASSPAAAGERSPLHF. CDR3 nucleotides: TGTGCCAGCAGCCCCGCCGCGGCAGGGGAAAGATCACCCCTCCACTTT.

The table lists this clonotype with a few counts. The gene calls are TRBV2 and TRBJ1-1, with D unresolved. Looked up from germline, CDR1 is SNHLY and CDR2 is FYNNEI. Trimming took off 11 bases at V and 0 bases at J, with 10 bases between the two ends. CDR3 size: 12 residues. The DNA for the CDR3 is TGTGCCCTGACAACAATGAACACTGAAGCTTTCTTT. Its protein product is CALTTMNTEAFF.

This rearrangement joins TRBV15 to TRBJ2-2; possible D gene TRBD2, 6 bases. V was trimmed by 4 bases and J by 8 bases, leaving 20 bases between them. Germline CDR1 LNHNV, CDR2 YYDKDF (reference sequence). The CDR3 runs 16 residues. The CDR3 loop reads CATSIPGTGGGGELFF. CDR3 nucleotides: TGTGCCACCAGCATCCCCGGGACTGGCGGAGGAGGGGAGCTGTTTTTT.

The chain has TRBV28 and TRBJ1-5; TRBD1 is a possible D gene (6 bases). Trimming shortened V by 6 bases and J by 4 bases, and 10 bases separated the two germline ends. The CDR3 extends over 13 amino acids. Looked up from germline, CDR1 is MDHEN and CDR2 is SYDVKM. In DNA, the CDR3 is TGTGCCAGCAGGAGTACAGGGAATCAGCCCCAGCATTTT. Its protein is CASRSTGNQPQHF. Variable domain in full (rest from reference TRBV28 and TRBJ1-5): DVKVTQSSRYLVKRTGEKVFLECVQDMDHENMFWYRQDPGLGLRLIYFSYDVKMKEKGDIPEGYSVSREKKERFSLILESASTNQTSMYLCASRSTGNQPQHFGDGTRLSIL.

The J gene is TRBJ1-5, the V gene TRBV6-6, with D possibly TRBD1 on 6 matching bases. Trimming cost V 6 bases and J 2 bases, with 17 bases left between them. Looked up from germline, CDR1 is MNHNY and CDR2 is SVGAGI (reference sequence). This CDR3 contains 16 residues. In DNA, the CDR3 is TGTGCCAGCAGCCCTCACCGACAGGTTGGCAATCAGCCCCAGCATTTT. Amino acid sequence: CASSPHRQVGNQPQHF.

This clonotype has more than one count but fewer than ten. The J gene is TRBJ2-7, the V gene TRBV18; no definite D call. Trimming removed 3 bases from V and 4 bases from J, with 10 bases in between. Germline CDR1 KGHSH, CDR2 LQKENI. CDR3 length: 13 residues. CDR3 residues: CASSPEVGYEQYV. The CDR3 DNA reads as TGTGCCAGCTCACCCGAGGTGGGTTACGAGCAGTACGTC.

The V gene is TRBV5-1, the J gene TRBJ1-1; D remains unclear. V lost 3 bases and J 4 bases, leaving 13 bases between the germline ends. Germline CDR1 SGHRS, CDR2 YFSETQ. The CDR3 totals 14 residues. CDR3 nucleotide sequence: TGCGCCAGCAGCTGGCATGGGGTTGGCACTGAAGCTTTCTTT. Protein sequence: CASSWHGVGTEAFF.

The chain has TRBV14 and TRBJ1-1, with 11 bases identical to TRBD1. Germline-derived CDR1 and CDR2 are SGHDN and FVKESK. The CDR3 covers 15 residues. V was clipped by 4 bases and J by 1 base; unmatched bases: 2. CDR3: CASSRTGGENTEAFF. The CDR3 DNA reads as TGTGCCAGCAGCCGGACAGGGGGCGAGAACACTGAAGCTTTCTTT.